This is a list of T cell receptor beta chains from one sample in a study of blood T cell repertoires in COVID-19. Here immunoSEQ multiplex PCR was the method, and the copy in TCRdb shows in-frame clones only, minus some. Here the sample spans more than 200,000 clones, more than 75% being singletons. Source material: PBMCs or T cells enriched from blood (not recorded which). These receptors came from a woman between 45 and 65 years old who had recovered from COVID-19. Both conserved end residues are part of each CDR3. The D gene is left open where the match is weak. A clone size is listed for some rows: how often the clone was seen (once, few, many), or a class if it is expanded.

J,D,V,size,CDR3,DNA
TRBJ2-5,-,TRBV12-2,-,CASRPGAGGKKETQYF,TGTGCAAGTCGCCCAGGAGCGGGAGGGAAAAAAGAGACCCAGTACTTC
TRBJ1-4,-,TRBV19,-,CASSSVREGGNEKLFF,TGTGCCAGTAGTTCCGTCAGGGAAGGAGGGAATGAAAAACTGTTTTTT
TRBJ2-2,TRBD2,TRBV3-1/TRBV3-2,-,CASSQSGTSGKLFF,TGTGCCAGCAGCCAGTCAGGGACTAGCGGAAAGCTGTTTTTT
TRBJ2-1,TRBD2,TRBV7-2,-,CASSLAGTSKNEQFF,TGTGCCAGCAGCTTAGCCGGGACTAGCAAAAATGAGCAGTTCTTC
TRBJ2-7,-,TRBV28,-,CASSFGEQYF,TGTGCCAGCAGTTTCGGCGAGCAGTACTTC
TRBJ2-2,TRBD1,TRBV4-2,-,CASSLGQGRNTGELFF,TGTGCCAGCAGCCTGGGACAGGGTCGGAACACCGGGGAGCTGTTTTTT
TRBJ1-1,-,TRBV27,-,CASSFRGPGTEAFF,TGTGCCAGCAGTTTTCGAGGGCCCGGGACTGAAGCTTTCTTT
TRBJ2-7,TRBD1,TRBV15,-,CATSPRGQGTYEQYF,TGTGCCACCAGCCCACGGGGACAGGGAACCTACGAGCAGTACTTC
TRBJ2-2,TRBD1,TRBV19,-,CASRDRANTGELFF,TGTGCCAGTCGGGACAGGGCGAACACCGGGGAGCTGTTTTTT
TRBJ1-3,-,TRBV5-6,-,CASSLGVSGNTIYF,TGTGCCAGCAGCTTGGGAGTTTCTGGAAACACCATATATTTT
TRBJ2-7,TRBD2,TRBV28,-,CASSVTSGRAPYEQYF,TGTGCCAGCAGTGTCACTAGCGGGAGGGCCCCCTACGAGCAGTACTTC
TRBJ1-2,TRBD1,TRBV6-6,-,CASSRDRDYGYTF,TGTGCCAGCAGCCGGGACAGGGACTATGGCTACACCTTC
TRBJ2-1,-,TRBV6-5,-,CASSYFSEQFF,TGTGCCAGCAGTTACTTCAGTGAGCAGTTCTTC
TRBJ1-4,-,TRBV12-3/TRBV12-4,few,CASAAGANEKLFF,TGTGCCAGCGCTGCGGGAGCTAATGAAAAACTGTTTTTT
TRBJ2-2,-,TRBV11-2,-,CASSFGVNTGELFF,TGTGCCAGCAGCTTTGGAGTGAACACCGGGGAGCTGTTTTTT
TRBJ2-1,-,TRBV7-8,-,CASSGRVPNEQFF,TGTGCCAGCAGCGGCCGGGTTCCCAATGAGCAGTTCTTC
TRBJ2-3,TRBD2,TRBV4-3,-,CASSPRTSVTDTQYF,TGCGCCAGCAGCCCTAGGACTAGCGTCACAGATACGCAGTATTTT
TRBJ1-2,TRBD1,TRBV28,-,CASSLTGTGGIYGYTF,TGTGCCAGCAGTTTAACCGGGACAGGGGGCATCTATGGCTACACCTTC
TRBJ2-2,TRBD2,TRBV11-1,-,CASSTLAGGQTGELFF,TGTGCCAGCAGCACATTAGCGGGAGGGCAGACCGGGGAGCTGTTTTTT
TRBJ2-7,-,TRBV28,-,CASSLMAGTNYEQYF,TGTGCCAGCAGTTTAATGGCGGGCACGAACTACGAGCAGTACTTC
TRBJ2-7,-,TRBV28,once,CASRPEEDSYEQYF,TGTGCCAGCAGGCCGGAGGAGGACTCCTACGAGCAGTACTTC
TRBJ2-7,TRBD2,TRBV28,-,CASSSPPLAGTYEQYF,TGTGCCAGCAGTTCACCCCCCCTAGCGGGGACCTACGAGCAGTACTTC
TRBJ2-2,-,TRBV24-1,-,CATSDSGTNTGELFF,TGTGCCACCAGTGATTCGGGGACTAACACCGGGGAGCTGTTTTTT
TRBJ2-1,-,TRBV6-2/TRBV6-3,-,CASSYVGDRDEQFF,TGCGCCAGCAGTTACGTAGGAGATCGCGATGAGCAGTTCTTC
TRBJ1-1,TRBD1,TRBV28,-,CASSTGQLQAFF,TGTGCCAGCAGTACGGGACAGCTACAAGCTTTCTTT
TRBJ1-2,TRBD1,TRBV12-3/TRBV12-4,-,CASRTGNYGYTF,TGTGCCAGCAGGACAGGGAACTATGGCTACACCTTC
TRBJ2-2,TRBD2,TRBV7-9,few,CASSFTSGGGELFF,TGTGCCAGCAGCTTTACTAGCGGGGGCGGGGAGCTGTTTTTT
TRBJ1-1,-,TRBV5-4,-,CASSRREEAFF,TGTGCCAGCAGCCGCCGGGAGGAAGCTTTCTTT
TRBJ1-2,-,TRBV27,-,CASSFSLSGLNGYTF,TGTGCCAGCAGTTTCTCCCTTTCAGGGTTGAATGGCTACACCTTC
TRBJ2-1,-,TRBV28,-,CASSGISYNEQFF,TGTGCCAGCAGCGGGATCTCCTACAATGAGCAGTTCTTC
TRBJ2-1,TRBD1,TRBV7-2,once,CASSTNRDRPPNEQFF,TGTGCCAGCAGCACGAACCGGGACAGGCCTCCCAATGAGCAGTTCTTC
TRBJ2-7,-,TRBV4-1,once,CASSHQAEIYEQYF,TGCGCCAGCAGCCACCAAGCGGAGATCTACGAGCAGTACTTC
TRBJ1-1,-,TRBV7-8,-,CASSLVGYTEAFF,TGTGCCAGCAGCTTAGTCGGGTACACTGAAGCTTTCTTT
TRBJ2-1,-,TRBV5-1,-,CASSLMGSSYNEQFF,TGCGCCAGCAGCTTGATGGGCAGCTCCTACAATGAGCAGTTCTTC
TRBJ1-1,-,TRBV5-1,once,CASSKPGQFDTEAFF,TGCGCCAGCAGCAAGCCAGGGCAATTCGACACTGAAGCTTTCTTT
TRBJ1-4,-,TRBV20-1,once,CSALDREKLFF,TGCAGTGCTCTAGACAGGGAAAAACTGTTTTTT
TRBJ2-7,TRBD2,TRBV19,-,CASSIIGGSPYEQYF,TGTGCCAGTAGTATAATCGGCGGGAGCCCCTACGAGCAGTACTTC
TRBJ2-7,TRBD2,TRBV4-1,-,CASSQDAGREGFHEQYF,TGCGCCAGCAGCCAAGATGCTGGGCGGGAGGGATTCCACGAGCAGTACTTC
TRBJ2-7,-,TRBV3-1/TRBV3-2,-,CASSQDRLTSSYEQYF,TGTGCCAGCAGCCAAGATCGCCTGACTAGCTCCTACGAGCAGTACTTC